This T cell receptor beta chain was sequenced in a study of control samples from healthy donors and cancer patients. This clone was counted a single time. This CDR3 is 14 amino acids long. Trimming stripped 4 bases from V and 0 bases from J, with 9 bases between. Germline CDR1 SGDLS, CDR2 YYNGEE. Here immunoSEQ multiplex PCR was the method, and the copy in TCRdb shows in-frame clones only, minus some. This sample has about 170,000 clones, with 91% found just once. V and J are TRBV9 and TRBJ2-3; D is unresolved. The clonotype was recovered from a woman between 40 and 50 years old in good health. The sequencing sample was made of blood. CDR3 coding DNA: TGTGCCAGCAGCCTCACAACTAGCACAGATACGCAGTATTTT. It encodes CASSLTTSTDTQYF.